This TCR beta chain was sequenced for a study of blood T cell repertoires in COVID-19. Overall study context: Sites across the United States, Italy and Spain contributed samples from acute and convalescent COVID-19. Sample material is recorded as cDNA or gDNA derived from T cells, B-cell-depleted T cells, or PBMCs.

Trimming took off 6 bases at V and 6 bases at J, with 9 bases between the two ends. The CDR3 totals 13 residues. As originally analysed: Amplification of reference gene primers was used by the study to estimate nucleated cell counts. The data were produced by immunoSEQ multiplex PCR, yet TCRdb's version contains in-frame clones alone and is incomplete. V and J calls and clone size are given by that table; D and trimming were obtained from the DNA. The sample includes about 150,000 clones, around 92% of them seen just once. This clonotype originated in a man aged 55 to 69 with acute or convalescent COVID-19. This chain joins TRBV12-3 or TRBV12-4 and TRBJ1-6; no firm D call. The sequencing sample was made of peripheral blood. This CDR3 is CASRVEGNSPLHF. CDR3 sequence (DNA): TGTGCCAGCAGGGTTGAGGGTAATTCACCCCTCCACTTT.